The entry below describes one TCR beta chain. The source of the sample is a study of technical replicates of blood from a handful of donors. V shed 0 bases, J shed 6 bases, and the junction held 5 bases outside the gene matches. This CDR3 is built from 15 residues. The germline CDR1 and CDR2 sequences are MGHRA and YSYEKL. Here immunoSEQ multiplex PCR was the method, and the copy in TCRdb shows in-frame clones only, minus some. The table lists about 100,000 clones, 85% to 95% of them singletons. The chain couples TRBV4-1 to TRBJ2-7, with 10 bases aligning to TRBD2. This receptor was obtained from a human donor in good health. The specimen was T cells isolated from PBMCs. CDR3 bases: TGCGCCAGCAGCCAAGAAGCGGGAGGGCAGGGCGAGCAGTACTTC. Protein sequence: CASSQEAGGQGEQYF.